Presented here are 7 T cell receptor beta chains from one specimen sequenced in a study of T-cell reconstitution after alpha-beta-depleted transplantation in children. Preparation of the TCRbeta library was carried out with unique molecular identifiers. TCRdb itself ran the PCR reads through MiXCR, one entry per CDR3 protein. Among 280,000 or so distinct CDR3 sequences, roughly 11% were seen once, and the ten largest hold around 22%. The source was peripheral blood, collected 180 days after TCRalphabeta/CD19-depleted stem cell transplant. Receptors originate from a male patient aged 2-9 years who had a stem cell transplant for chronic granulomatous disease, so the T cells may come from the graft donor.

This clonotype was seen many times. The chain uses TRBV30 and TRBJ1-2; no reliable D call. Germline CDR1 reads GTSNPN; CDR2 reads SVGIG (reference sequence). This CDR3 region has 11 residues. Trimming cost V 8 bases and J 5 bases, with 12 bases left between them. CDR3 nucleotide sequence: TGTGCCGGATACAGCGGTTATGGCTACACCTTC. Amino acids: CAGYSGYGYTF.

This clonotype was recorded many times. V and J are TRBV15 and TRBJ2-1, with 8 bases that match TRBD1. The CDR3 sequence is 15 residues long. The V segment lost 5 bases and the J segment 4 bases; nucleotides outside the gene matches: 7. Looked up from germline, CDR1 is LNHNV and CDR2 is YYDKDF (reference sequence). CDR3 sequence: CATSADRATYNEQFF. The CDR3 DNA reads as TGTGCCACCAGCGCGGACAGGGCTACTTACAATGAGCAGTTCTTC. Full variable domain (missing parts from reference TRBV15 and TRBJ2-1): DAMVIQNPRYQVTQFGKPVTLSCSQTLNHNVMYWYQQKSSQAPKLLFHYYDKDFNNEADTPDNFQSRRPNTSFCFLDIRSPGLGDTAMYLCATSADRATYNEQFFGPGTRLTVL.

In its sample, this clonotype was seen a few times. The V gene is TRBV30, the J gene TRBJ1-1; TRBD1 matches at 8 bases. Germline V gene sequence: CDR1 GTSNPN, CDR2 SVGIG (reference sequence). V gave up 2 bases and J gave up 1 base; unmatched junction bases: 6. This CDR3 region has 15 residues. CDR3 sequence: CAWSRQGLGNTEAFF. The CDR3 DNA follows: TGTGCCTGGAGTAGACAGGGGTTAGGGAACACTGAAGCTTTCTTT.

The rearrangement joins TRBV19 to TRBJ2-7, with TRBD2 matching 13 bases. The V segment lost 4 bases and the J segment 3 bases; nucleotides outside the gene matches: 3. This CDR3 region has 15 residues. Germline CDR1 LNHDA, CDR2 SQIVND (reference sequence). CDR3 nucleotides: TGTGCCAGTAGTACCCGACTAGCGGGAGGCTACGAGCAGTACTTC. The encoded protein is CASSTRLAGGYEQYF.

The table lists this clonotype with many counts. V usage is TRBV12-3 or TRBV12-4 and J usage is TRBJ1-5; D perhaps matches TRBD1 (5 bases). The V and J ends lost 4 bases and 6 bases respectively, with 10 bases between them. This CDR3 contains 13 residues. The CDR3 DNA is TGTGCCAGCAGTTGGGCAGGGATTCAGCCCCAGCATTTT. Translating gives CASSWAGIQPQHF.

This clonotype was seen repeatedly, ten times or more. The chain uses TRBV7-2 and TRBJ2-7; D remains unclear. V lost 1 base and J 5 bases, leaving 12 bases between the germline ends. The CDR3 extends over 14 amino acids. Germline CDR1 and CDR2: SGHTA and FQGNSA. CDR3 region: CASSLGQAPHEQYF. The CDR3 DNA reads TGTGCCAGCAGCTTAGGGCAGGCGCCGCACGAGCAGTACTTC.

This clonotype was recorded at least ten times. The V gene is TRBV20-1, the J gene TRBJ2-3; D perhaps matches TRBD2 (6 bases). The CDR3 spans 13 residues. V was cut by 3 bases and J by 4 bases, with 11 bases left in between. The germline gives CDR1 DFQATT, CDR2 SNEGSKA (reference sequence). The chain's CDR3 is CSARWGGADTQYF. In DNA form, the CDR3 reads TGCAGTGCTAGGTGGGGCGGGGCAGATACGCAGTATTTT.